This T cell receptor delta chain was identified during a study of γδ T cells in repeated Plasmodium falciparum infection. Study overall: Donors were malaria-exposed Malian children or age- and gender-matched Australian children. Study-wide findings and caveats: Vdelta2-negative gammadelta repertoires appeared less diverse and less shared in Malian than Australian children. Waves of new clonotype selection appeared after repeated controlled infections in Vdelta2-negative, largely Vdelta1+, gammadelta T cells.

The CDR3 length is 16 residues. CDR1 and CDR2 from the germline V gene are GEAIGNYY and EKD. Flow sorting of PBMC yielded separate Vgamma9/Vdelta2+ and Vdelta2-negative gammadelta T cell populations for bulk repertoire analysis. This clone showed up just a few times. Its antigen is currently unknown. The protein TCRdb lists belongs to a much larger clone and differs from this DNA's translation at residue 12, which points to a read error; the protein shown is made from the DNA. TCRdb ran CATT on the multiplex PCR reads. This sample yields 93,000 or so delta-chain clones, of which roughly 0.98% are seen a single time; just under 10% belongs to the top ten.

The chain joins TRDV2 to TRDJ1, with 8 nucleotides matching TRDD3. The origin of this receptor is a pool of human donors (malaria-infected and uninfected, not separated). The sequenced sample was gamma-delta T cells from blood. CDR3 sequence (DNA): TGTGCCTGTGACTCCGTACTGGGGGGAGGAACCGAAAAACTCATCTTT. Encoded protein: CACDSVLGGGTEKLIF.